This T cell receptor (beta chain) is from a study of blood T cell repertoires in COVID-19. Using immunoSEQ multiplex PCR, the repertoire was profiled, and TCRdb retains in-frame clones only, with some absent. The profile shows roughly 300,000 clones, roughly 85% of them singletons. The CDR3 contains 16 residues. V shed 0 bases and J shed 3 bases, with 12 bases lying between them. In germline, CDR1 is ENHRY, CDR2 SYGVKD. The clonotype originates from a human donor in a cohort sampled during active COVID-19. The sequencing input was peripheral blood. V is TRBV10-3 and J is TRBJ1-3; weak D call: TRBD1 (5 bases). The CDR3 nucleotides read TGTGCCATCAGTGAGTCAACCGGGGGTATTGGAAACACCATATATTTT. Its protein is CAISESTGGIGNTIYF.